Described below is a single TCR beta chain sequence and its context. Antigen: not known. Data came from immunoSEQ multiplex PCR; TCRdb stores just in-frame clones and leaves some out. Of roughly 1,500,000 clones listed, nearly 99% are singletons. The data derive from a study of shared clonotypes between healthy human individuals. Overall study: Three plates each covered CD4 naive and memory; CD8 naive two, CD8 memory one.

Germline V gene data show CDR1 as SNHLY and CDR2 as FYNNEI. V gave up 6 bases and J gave up 9 bases, with 15 bases separating them. CDR3 length equals 13 residues. Study-level results: There were few donors, and this limited the genetic and exposure-history diversity represented. Sharing across four donors was highest in naive CD4 (around 5%) and lowest in memory CD8 (0.4%). Only blood underwent sampling, and tissue repertoires likely differ.

Sequenced material: naive CD4+ T cells sorted from blood. Specified subset: CD45RA+ positively selected. The receptor comes from a man aged 25-45 years in good health. The chain uses TRBV2 and TRBJ1-5; D is undetermined. The CDR3 nucleotides are TGTGCCAGCAGCGCAGAGGTGGCCGGGCCCCAGCATTTT. Translation: CASSAEVAGPQHF.